What follows are 30 T cell receptor beta chains derived from one specimen sequenced in a study of Graves' ophthalmopathy and Graves' hyperthyroidism. RNA transcripts were the source from which TCR beta CDR3 regions were amplified. The library came from an HTBI-primed first-round RT-PCR and a second-round multiplex PCR. MiXCR was run by TCRdb on the multiplex PCR reads, yielding one entry per CDR3 protein. The data contain around 1.1 million distinct CDR3 sequences, less than 45% of them singletons. Source material: peripheral blood or thyroid tissue (not recorded which). Receptors were obtained from an adult man with Graves' hyperthyroidism.

J is TRBJ2-5 and V is TRBV29-1, with D possibly being TRBD1 (6 bases). The CDR3 covers 14 residues. Germline values: CDR1 SQVTM, CDR2 ANQGSEA. Trimming left V 5 bases short and J 9 bases short, with 22 bases between. DNA of the CDR3: TGCAGCGTTCGGACAGACAATAGCAATCAGCCCCAGTACTTC. Protein: CSVRTDNSNQPQYF. Full variable domain (remainder filled in from reference TRBV29-1 and TRBJ2-5): SAVISQKPSRDICQRGTSLTIQCQVDSQVTMMFWYRQQPGQSLTLIATANQGSEATYESGFVIDKFPISRPNLTFSTLTVSNMSPEDSSIYLCSVRTDNSNQPQYFGPGTRLLVL.

This chain links TRBV7-3 with TRBJ2-7, with 11 bases aligning to TRBD2. Germline-derived CDR1 and CDR2 are SGHTA and FQGTGA. The CDR3 runs 16 residues. V shed 8 bases, J shed 2 bases, and the junction held 11 bases outside the gene matches. The CDR3 reads CASHPGGLAVAYEQYF. The CDR3 nucleotides are TGTGCCAGCCACCCGGGGGGACTAGCGGTCGCCTACGAGCAGTACTTC.

This chain links TRBV7-2 with TRBJ1-5; 7 nucleotides agree with TRBD1. The CDR3 is 15 amino acids. V shed 6 bases, J shed 9 bases, and the junction held 14 bases outside the gene matches. The germline gives CDR1 SGHTA, CDR2 FQGNSA. The CDR3 protein is CASRPRQGPGWPQHF. DNA of the CDR3: TGTGCCAGCAGACCCCGACAGGGTCCTGGATGGCCCCAGCATTTT.

This clonotype has at least ten counts. This chain connects TRBV9 to TRBJ2-7; tentative D call: TRBD2 (5 bases). CDR1 is SGDLS, CDR2 YYNGEE, per germline. The CDR3 is 13 amino acids. V lost 4 bases, J lost 2 bases, and 10 bases lay in between. This CDR3 reads CASSRTGTYEQYF. CDR3 in DNA: TGTGCCAGCAGCCGTACCGGGACCTACGAGCAGTACTTC.

The CDR3: CASSLDPGFF. The CDR3 DNA is TGTGCCAGCAGCTTAGATCCAGGATTCTTT. The genes are TRBV7-2 and TRBJ1-1; no reliable D call. There are 10 residues in the CDR3. The germline V and J ends were trimmed by 1 base and 14 bases, with 8 bases remaining between them. The germline V gene has CDR1 SGHTA and CDR2 FQGNSA.

V gene TRBV29-1 combines with J gene TRBJ2-7, with D hard to call. The CDR3 sequence is 12 residues long. The germline V gene has CDR1 SQVTM and CDR2 ANQGSEA. V lost 7 bases, J lost 4 bases, and 14 bases lay in between. The CDR3 sequence is CSGETGNYEQYF. The CDR3 DNA is TGCAGCGGCGAAACTGGAAATTACGAGCAGTACTTC.

The V gene is TRBV14, the J gene TRBJ1-5, with TRBD1 matching over 8 bases. The CDR3 consists of 15 residues. Germline lookup yields CDR1 SGHDN and CDR2 FVKESK. With V trimmed by 4 bases and J by 6 bases, 8 bases remained unmatched. The CDR3 region is CASSRRTGFTQPQHF. CDR3 in DNA: TGTGCCAGCAGCCGTCGGACAGGGTTTACTCAGCCCCAGCATTTT.

The genes are TRBV6-5 and TRBJ2-5; 7 nucleotides match TRBD1. The J call is in doubt because the DNA end fits TRBJ2-7 better. CDR1 and CDR2 from the germline V gene are MNHEY and SVGAGI. CDR3 length: 14 residues. For the CDR3, the DNA is TGTGCCAGCAGTTACAGGGGGCCTCTCCACGAGCAGTACTTC. It translates to CASSYRGPLHEQYF.

This clonotype came up a few times. One junction end does not reproduce the germline sequence, and a read error may be involved. The chain has TRBV10-3 and TRBJ2-2, with D perhaps matching TRBD1 (6 bases). Per germline, CDR1 ENHRY and CDR2 SYGVKD. The CDR3 has 16 residues. The CDR3 nucleotides read TGTGCCAGCAGTTACCCCGGACAGATCCTAACCGGGGAGCTGTTTTTT. Its protein product is CASSYPGQILTGELFF.

This clonotype has a count of ten or more. The V gene is TRBV19, the J gene TRBJ2-7; TRBD1 aligns across 10 bases. Germline CDR1 reads LNHDA; CDR2 reads SQIVND (reference sequence). The CDR3 has 14 amino acids. The junction had 7 bases not matched to a gene; V was cut back by 6 bases and J by 5 bases. The CDR3 spells CASSRTGGVDEQYF. For the CDR3, the DNA is TGTGCCAGTAGCCGGACAGGGGGTGTCGACGAGCAGTACTTC. Supplemented by reference TRBV19 and TRBJ2-7, the full variable domain reads DGGITQSPKYLFRKEGQNVTLSCEQNLNHDAMYWYRQDPGQGLRLIYYSQIVNDFQKGDIAEGYSVSREKKESFPLTVTSAQKNPTAFYLCASSRTGGVDEQYFGPGTRLTVT.

This clonotype has a handful of counts. The V gene is TRBV11-3, the J gene TRBJ2-6; perhaps TRBD2 as D (5 bases). The CDR3 is 16 residues long. V gave up 6 bases and J gave up 2 bases, with 14 bases separating them. Germline V CDR1 and CDR2: SGHNT, YENEEA. The CDR3 reads CASRGATNPGANVLTF. CDR3 in DNA: TGTGCCAGCAGGGGCGCGACTAACCCTGGGGCCAACGTCCTGACTTTC.

This clonotype has a count of ten or more. The V call is TRBV11-2, the J call TRBJ1-5; D gene unclear. The germline V and J ends were trimmed by 0 bases and 0 bases, with 6 bases remaining between them. CDR1 and CDR2 (germline): SGHAT, FQNNGV. The CDR3 runs 15 residues. CDR3: CASSLDGDSNQPQHF. The CDR3, as DNA: TGTGCCAGCAGCTTAGACGGTGATAGCAATCAGCCCCAGCATTTT.

This rearrangement joins TRBV16 to TRBJ1-1; unclear D gene. Germline loops: CDR1 KGHSY, CDR2 FQNENV. The CDR3 runs to 18 residues. The V and J ends lost 3 bases and 0 bases respectively, with 20 bases between them. The CDR3 DNA is TGTGCCAGCAGCCAGCCGAACAACGGGGAAACTTTGAACACTGAAGCTTTCTTT. Amino acids: CASSQPNNGETLNTEAFF.

In its sample, this clonotype was seen many times. The chain employs TRBV12-3 or TRBV12-4 and TRBJ1-1; 7 bases map to TRBD1. The V segment lost 5 bases and the J segment 5 bases; nucleotides outside the gene matches: 5. The CDR3 is made up of 13 amino acids. CDR3 DNA sequence: TGTGCCAGCAGTCCCGCCAGGGGGACTGAAGCTTTCTTT. This codes for CASSPARGTEAFF.

This rearrangement joins TRBV20-1 to TRBJ2-5; D remains unclear. Trimming removed 4 bases at V and 5 bases at J, with 26 bases between. Per the germline V gene, CDR1 is DFQATT and CDR2 is SNEGSKA (reference sequence). The CDR3 runs to 17 residues. The CDR3 DNA follows: TGCAGTGCTATAGATCTGGTCGGCGCGGATATCCGGGAGACCCAGTACTTC. This gives the protein CSAIDLVGADIRETQYF.

This clonotype has at least ten counts. The chain combines TRBV7-2 with TRBJ2-7, with 9 bases identical to TRBD1. This CDR3 has 13 residues. J gave up 2 bases and V 4 bases, and 0 bases lay outside the gene matches. Germline V gives CDR1 SGHTA, CDR2 FQGNSA. CDR3 residues: CASSWTGAYEQYF. The CDR3 DNA is TGTGCCAGCAGCTGGACAGGGGCCTACGAGCAGTACTTC.

This clonotype was counted only a few times. The chain has TRBV5-1 and TRBJ1-1; no clear D gene. The CDR3 contains 14 residues. The germline V and J ends were trimmed by 2 bases and 2 bases, with 10 bases remaining between them. Germline CDR1 SGHRS, CDR2 YFSETQ. The CDR3 spells CASSFYSGNTEAFF. In DNA, the CDR3 is TGCGCCAGCAGCTTTTACTCGGGTAACACTGAAGCTTTCTTT.

This clonotype has a count of ten or more. This chain connects TRBV5-1 to TRBJ1-6; D is unclear. Deletions cut 0 bases from V and 8 bases from J, with 6 bases between. There are 13 residues in the CDR3. Germline V gives CDR1 SGHRS, CDR2 YFSETQ. This CDR3 reads CASSLEDYSPLHF. Written as DNA, the CDR3 is TGCGCCAGCAGCTTGGAAGACTATTCACCCCTCCACTTT.

J is TRBJ2-7 and V is TRBV10-3; 12 bases line up with TRBD1. V was clipped by 10 bases and J by 5 bases; unmatched bases: 12. The V gene's germline CDR1 is ENHRY and CDR2 SYGVKD. This CDR3 has 15 residues. Here the CDR3 DNA reads TGTGCCAGCGGCCCCGGGACAGGGGGCAAGGACGAGCAGTACTTC. Protein product: CASGPGTGGKDEQYF.

This clonotype was seen at least ten times. The chain carries TRBV2 and TRBJ2-7; 7 bases map to TRBD2. The J segment lost 4 bases and the V segment lost 6 bases, leaving 9 bases of the junction unmatched. This CDR3 has 14 residues. Per the germline V gene, CDR1 is SNHLY and CDR2 is FYNNEI. CDR3: CASRVEGTNYEQYF. The CDR3 DNA sequence: TGTGCCAGCAGAGTTGAGGGGACTAATTACGAGCAGTACTTC.

The table lists this clonotype with a few counts. V usage is TRBV27 and J usage is TRBJ1-1; D not resolved. This CDR3 spans 12 amino acids. CDR1 is MNHEY, CDR2 SMNVEV, per germline (reference sequence). V lost 2 bases, J lost 13 bases, and 14 bases lay in between. The CDR3 nucleotides read TGTGCCAGCAGTTTAGATGGGGTACGGGATTTCTTT. Its protein is CASSLDGVRDFF.

The sample holds a few counts of this clonotype. A much larger clone differs by one base, so this may be a read error. The chain couples TRBV10-3 to TRBJ1-2; D is perhaps TRBD1 (6 bases). CDR1 is ENHRY and CDR2 is SYGVKD in the germline V gene. V lost 4 bases, J lost 13 bases, and 13 bases lay in between. The CDR3 length is 11 residues. CDR3 sequence (DNA): TGTGCCATCAGTGCCTCAGGGGAATCCACCTTC. Translation: CAISASGESTF.

V gene TRBV10-3 combines with J gene TRBJ2-3; 8 nucleotides line up with TRBD1. Per the germline V gene, CDR1 is ENHRY and CDR2 is SYGVKD. V was pared by 1 base and J by 2 bases, with 11 bases of the junction left unmatched. This CDR3 comprises 18 residues. CDR3 sequence (DNA): TGTGCCATCAGTGAGTGGAGGACAGGGACCGATTTCACAGATACGCAGTATTTT. It translates to CAISEWRTGTDFTDTQYF.

This clonotype showed up just once. The chain couples TRBV12-3 or TRBV12-4 to TRBJ1-2; D possibly corresponds to TRBD1 (6 bases). Trimming stripped 7 bases from V and 3 bases from J, with 12 bases between. The CDR3 loop spans 13 amino acids. The CDR3 region has the DNA TGTGCCAGCACCTTGGGGGGGCACTATGGCTACACCTTC. Translating it yields CASTLGGHYGYTF.

This clonotype showed up many times. The V call is TRBV7-9, the J call TRBJ2-7; TRBD2 agrees at 8 bases. Germline V lookup: CDR1 SEHNR, CDR2 FQNEAQ (reference sequence). The CDR3 is made up of 15 amino acids. The J segment lost 0 bases and the V segment lost 5 bases, leaving 6 bases of the junction unmatched. The CDR3: CASSHYSGSSYEQYF. CDR3 coding DNA: TGTGCCAGCAGCCACTACAGCGGGAGCTCCTACGAGCAGTACTTC.

The chain joins TRBV12-3 or TRBV12-4 to TRBJ1-6, with D perhaps TRBD1 (5 bases). The CDR3 is 16 amino acids. The V and J ends lost 3 bases and 10 bases respectively, with 19 bases between them. CDR3 residues: CASSLRGMNPPSPLHF. The CDR3 DNA follows: TGTGCCAGCAGTTTGCGGGGGATGAACCCACCATCACCCCTCCACTTT.

J is TRBJ1-1 and V is TRBV9; 7 nucleotides match TRBD1. Germline loops: CDR1 SGDLS, CDR2 YYNGEE. This CDR3 spans 15 amino acids. V dropped 4 bases and J dropped 0; count of bases not matched to a gene: 6. CDR3 region: CASSPDREMNTEAFF. The DNA for the CDR3 is TGTGCCAGCAGCCCCGACAGGGAGATGAACACTGAAGCTTTCTTT. The whole variable domain, filled in from reference TRBV9 and TRBJ1-1, reads DSGVTQTPKHLITATGQRVTLRCSPRSGDLSVYWYQQSLDQGLQFLIQYYNGEERAKGNILERFSAQQFPDLHSELNLSSLELGDSALYFCASSPDREMNTEAFFGQGTRLTVV.

The gene calls are TRBV11-1 and TRBJ1-5; TRBD1 aligns across 9 bases. The CDR3 runs 17 residues. Germline-derived CDR1 and CDR2 are SGHAT and FQDESV (reference sequence). The V segment lost 5 bases and the J segment 2 bases; nucleotides outside the gene matches: 10. In DNA form, the CDR3 reads TGTGCCAGCAGCCATACGGGACAGGGACGGGGCAATCAGCCCCAGCATTTT. It codes for CASSHTGQGRGNQPQHF.

V is TRBV14 and J is TRBJ2-5; D possibly uses TRBD1 or TRBD2 (5 bases each). Germline CDR1 reads SGHDN; CDR2 reads FVKESK. V lost 8 bases, J lost 4 bases, and 20 bases lay in between. CDR3 size: 15 residues. CDR3 residues: CASSNSRGNGETQYF. CDR3 coding DNA: TGTGCCAGCTCAAACAGCCGGGGCAACGGAGAGACCCAGTACTTC.

This clonotype was detected ten times or more. This chain uses TRBV20-1 with TRBJ2-5; 10 bases map to TRBD1. CDR3 size: 15 residues. V dropped 0 bases and J dropped 4; count of bases not matched to a gene: 5. The germline CDR1 and CDR2 sequences are DFQATT and SNEGSKA (reference sequence). CDR3 loop: CSARDGTGVRETQYF. The CDR3 coding sequence is TGCAGTGCTAGAGACGGGACAGGGGTGCGAGAGACCCAGTACTTC.